Each of the 13 T cell receptor beta chains below was sequenced from the same sample in a study of T cells after yellow fever vaccination. Via MiXCR, TCRdb re-called the 5' RACE reads, giving one row per CDR3 protein. The sample contains about 300,000 distinct CDR3 sequences, around 8.6% of which appear only once. This specimen consisted of CD4+ T cells sorted from PBMCs, obtained 5 days after the yellow fever booster vaccination. These TCRs come from a young man who received the YFV17D yellow fever vaccine.

This clonotype was recorded a few times. This chain joins TRBV6-5 and TRBJ1-2, with 7 bases identical to TRBD1. Germline CDR1 MNHEY, CDR2 SVGAGI. This CDR3 has 14 residues. V gave up 3 bases and J gave up 5 bases; unmatched junction bases: 6. CDR3 region: CASSYDRAPYGYTF. CDR3 in DNA: TGTGCCAGCAGTTATGACAGGGCCCCATATGGCTACACCTTC.

The J gene is TRBJ2-2, the V gene TRBV14, with D perhaps assigned TRBD1 or TRBD2 (6 bases each). The V gene's germline CDR1 is SGHDN and CDR2 FVKESK. Trimming cost V 4 bases and J 1 base, with 13 bases left between them. This CDR3 has 16 residues. CDR3 sequence reads: CASSPLGGLNTGELFF. CDR3 DNA sequence: TGTGCCAGCAGCCCCCTGGGGGGCCTGAACACCGGGGAGCTGTTTTTT.

This clonotype has just a few counts. The V gene is TRBV11-3, the J gene TRBJ2-2, with a tentative D call TRBD2 (5 bases). Germline lookup yields CDR1 SGHNT and CDR2 YENEEA. V lost 3 bases and J lost 6, with 8 bases in between. The CDR3 loop spans 13 amino acids. The CDR3 region is CASSFNGAGELFF. CDR3 in DNA: TGTGCCAGCAGCTTCAACGGGGCCGGGGAGCTGTTTTTT.

This clonotype was counted between two and nine times. The rearrangement uses TRBV10-2 and TRBJ2-6; tentatively, D is TRBD2 (5 bases). The CDR3 has 14 amino acids. V lost 2 bases and J lost 10, with 12 bases in between. Per germline, CDR1 WSHSY and CDR2 SAAADI. The CDR3 nucleotides read TGCGCCAGCAGTGAGGAGGGTAGGAGAAACGTCCTGACTTTC. Its translation: CASSEEGRRNVLTF.

The table lists this clonotype with a few counts. This rearrangement joins TRBV7-2 to TRBJ1-4; D call uncertain. This CDR3 contains 13 residues. The germline V and J ends were trimmed by 8 bases and 8 bases, with 15 bases remaining between them. Germline V gives CDR1 SGHTA, CDR2 FQGNSA. The CDR3 DNA follows: TGTGCCAGCCGAGGCCAGGACGAGGAAAAACTGTTTTTT. Translating gives CASRGQDEEKLFF. The full variable domain, rest sourced from reference TRBV7-2 and TRBJ1-4, is GAGVSQSPSNKVTEKGKDVELRCDPISGHTALYWYRQSLGQGLEFLIYFQGNSAPDKSGLPSDRFSAERTGGSVSTLTIQRTQQEDSAVYLCASRGQDEEKLFFGSGTQLSVL.

This clonotype was detected many times. The V gene is TRBV11-2, the J gene TRBJ2-7; 9 bases agree with TRBD1. The V and J ends lost 6 bases and 6 bases, in that order; junction bases with no gene match: 9. Per germline, CDR1 SGHAT and CDR2 FQNNGV. The CDR3 totals 14 residues. CDR3 sequence reads: CASRPGQGFGEQYF. CDR3 in DNA: TGTGCCAGCAGACCGGGACAGGGTTTCGGCGAGCAGTACTTC.

This clonotype was detected a few times. The V gene is TRBV29-1, the J gene TRBJ2-3; D perhaps matches TRBD1 (5 bases). The CDR3 loop spans 15 amino acids. From germline, CDR1 is SQVTM and CDR2 ANQGSEA. The ends were cut back, 4 bases at V and 0 bases at J, with 14 bases in the middle. DNA for the CDR3: TGCAGCGTTGGAAGGGGCCCTCTTAGCACAGATACGCAGTATTTT. Protein: CSVGRGPLSTDTQYF.

Here the CDR3 reads CASSSPGTAGGYTF. The CDR3 DNA is TGTGCCAGCAGTTCCCCAGGAACAGCAGGCGGCTACACCTTC. The chain combines TRBV27 with TRBJ1-2; D ambiguous. V lost 4 bases and J 8 bases, leaving 17 bases between the germline ends. Looked up from germline, CDR1 is MNHEY and CDR2 is SMNVEV (reference sequence). The CDR3 is 14 residues long.

The chain is built from TRBV7-2 and TRBJ2-7; 10 nucleotides line up with TRBD2. V was pared by 2 bases and J by 3 bases, with 4 bases of the junction left unmatched. The CDR3 has 15 amino acids. Per germline, CDR1 SGHTA and CDR2 FQGNSA. DNA for the CDR3: TGTGCCAGCAGCTTAAGGAGCGGGGGGGACTACGAGCAGTACTTC. It is translated as CASSLRSGGDYEQYF.

This clonotype came up many times. This chain connects TRBV6-6 to TRBJ1-5, with D perhaps TRBD1 (5 bases). This CDR3 is 12 amino acids long. V was clipped by 4 bases and J by 10 bases, with 11 bases between them. Germline CDR1 reads MNHNY; CDR2 reads SVGAGI (reference sequence). This CDR3 is CASSSGKQPQHF. In DNA form, the CDR3 reads TGTGCCAGCAGTTCAGGGAAACAACCCCAGCATTTT.

The CDR3 is CASTSGIRGEKLFF. The CDR3 DNA sequence: TGTGCCAGCACTTCCGGGATACGCGGTGAAAAACTGTTTTTT. J is TRBJ1-4 and V is TRBV7-9; D is unclear. CDR1 SEHNR and CDR2 FQNEAQ come from the germline V gene (reference sequence). The CDR3 sequence is 14 residues long. V was trimmed by 7 bases and J by 7 bases, leaving 16 bases between them.

The chain employs TRBV20-1 and TRBJ2-3, with TRBD1 matching over 10 bases. With V trimmed by 3 bases and J by 0 bases, 6 bases remained unmatched. CDR1 and CDR2 from the germline V gene are DFQATT and SNEGSKA (reference sequence). This CDR3 region has 16 residues. CDR3 DNA sequence: TGCAGTGCTAGTGGGCCGGGACAGGGGAGCACAGATACGCAGTATTTT. Translating it yields CSASGPGQGSTDTQYF.

J is TRBJ1-6 and V is TRBV28; D gene uncertain. Germline CDR1 and CDR2: MDHEN and SYDVKM. The CDR3 runs to 14 residues. Deletions cut 7 bases from V and 1 base from J, with 8 bases between. The CDR3 sequence is CASMEGSYNSPLHF. DNA for the CDR3: TGTGCCAGCATGGAGGGATCCTATAATTCACCCCTCCACTTT.